The clone carrying this TCR beta chain was detected a few times. The source of the sample is a study of T cells after yellow fever vaccination. UMIs and a universal primer site were added when TCR cDNA was made by 5'RACE template switching. Each CDR3 protein is one row after TCRdb ran MiXCR on the 5' RACE reads. The table lists approximately 150,000 distinct CDR3 sequences, approximately 9.9% of them singletons. The V gene's germline CDR1 is MNHEY and CDR2 SMNVEV (reference sequence). V was pared by 7 bases and J by 3 bases, with 13 bases between. The CDR3 spans 14 residues. The sequence was obtained from a man aged 18 to 30 who received the YFV17D yellow fever vaccine. The source was CD8+ T cells sorted from PBMCs, collected 45 days after the yellow fever booster vaccination. The chain employs TRBV27 and TRBJ1-5, with TRBD1 as a possible D gene (6 bases). Written as DNA, the CDR3 is TGTGCCAGCAAGAGTCAGGGGACCAATCAGCCCCAGCATTTT. Protein product: CASKSQGTNQPQHF.